What follows are 24 T cell receptor beta chains derived from one specimen sequenced in a study of regulatory T cells in long-lasting Graves disease. Libraries of TCR beta came from iRepertoire HTBI primers plus Arm-PCR of CDR3 regions. TCRdb analysed the multiplex PCR reads with MiXCR anew, one entry per CDR3 protein. The table has 300,000 or so distinct CDR3 sequences, 15% to 20% seen once. Time point given: persistent/refractory GD, antithyroid drugs over 5 years with positive TRAb. The TCR library was made from RNA extracted from PBMCs. The sequencing here drew on peripheral blood mononuclear cells (PBMCs), taken when the disease was refractory, from a patient treated with antithyroid drugs. These receptors all come from a female donor with Graves disease.

J is TRBJ1-1 and V is TRBV20-1; D remains unclear. The CDR3 is 14 residues long. Trimming left V 0 bases short and J 0 bases short, with 8 bases between. Looked up from germline, CDR1 is DFQATT and CDR2 is SNEGSKA (reference sequence). CDR3 loop: CSAREEWMNTEAFF. Written as DNA, the CDR3 is TGCAGTGCTAGAGAAGAATGGATGAACACTGAAGCTTTCTTT.

The gene calls are TRBV4-3 and TRBJ1-1; a possible D gene is TRBD1 (6 bases). The CDR3 is made up of 11 amino acids. Germline-derived CDR1 and CDR2 are LGHNA and YSLEER. V lost 1 base, J lost 11 bases, and 8 bases lay in between. The CDR3 loop reads CASSQAGVAFF. CDR3 bases: TGCGCCAGCAGCCAAGCAGGGGTTGCTTTCTTT.

V gene TRBV27 combines with J gene TRBJ2-3; tentative D call: TRBD2 (7 bases). CDR3 size: 15 residues. From germline, CDR1 is MNHEY and CDR2 SMNVEV (reference sequence). Trimming took off 2 bases at V and 5 bases at J, with 14 bases between the two ends. Here the CDR3 DNA reads TGTGCCAGCAGTTTAGAGGGGGGGAGTGTAGATACGCAGTATTTT. It specifies CASSLEGGSVDTQYF.

In regard to this clonotype: The junction shows a germline mismatch at one end, possibly a read error. The gene calls are TRBV7-9 and TRBJ1-4; D remains ambiguous. Looked up from germline, CDR1 is SEHNR and CDR2 is FQNEAQ (reference sequence). CDR3 length equals 14 residues. The CDR3 region is CASRGSYHNEKLLF. CDR3 nucleotides: TGTGCCAGCCGAGGAAGCTACCATAATGAAAAACTGCTTTTT.

This clonotype came up many times. V gene TRBV11-2 combines with J gene TRBJ1-1; no firm D call. The germline V gene encodes CDR1 SGHAT and CDR2 FQNNGV. Trimming stripped 5 bases from V and 0 bases from J, with 13 bases between. The length of the CDR3 is 15 residues. As DNA, the CDR3 is TGTGCCAGCAGCCTGGAAAGGGCCATGAACACTGAAGCTTTCTTT. Translated: CASSLERAMNTEAFF. Looking up the rest from reference TRBV11-2 and TRBJ1-1 gives the full variable domain: EAGVAQSPRYKIIEKRQSVAFWCNPISGHATLYWYQQILGQGPKLLIQFQNNGVVDDSQLPKDRFSAERLKGVDSTLKIQPAKLEDSAVYLCASSLERAMNTEAFFGQGTRLTVV.

In this sample, this clonotype turned up a few times. The V and J genes are TRBV6-2 or TRBV6-3 and TRBJ1-6, with 11 nucleotides matching TRBD1. Trimming removed 0 bases from V and 8 bases from J; junction bases left unmatched: 0. The CDR3 has 15 amino acids. Looked up from germline, CDR1 is MNHEY and CDR2 is SVGEGT. The CDR3 sequence is CASSYSGQGDSPLHF. DNA for the CDR3: TGTGCCAGCAGTTACTCGGGACAGGGGGATTCACCCCTCCACTTT.

The chain joins TRBV28 to TRBJ2-1; 8 bases align to TRBD2. The CDR3 contains 15 residues. Germline values: CDR1 MDHEN, CDR2 SYDVKM. The V segment lost 5 bases and the J segment 3 bases; nucleotides outside the gene matches: 6. The CDR3 sequence is CASSPGGPIYNEQFF. CDR3 in DNA: TGTGCCAGCAGTCCGGGAGGGCCCATCTACAATGAGCAGTTCTTC.

This clonotype showed up many times. V gene TRBV5-1 combines with J gene TRBJ1-4; maybe TRBD1 (5 bases). Trimming cost V 4 bases and J 0 bases, with 16 bases left between them. The CDR3 totals 17 residues. Germline loops: CDR1 SGHRS, CDR2 YFSETQ. The CDR3 loop is CASSRWGDRATNEKLFF. The CDR3 nucleotides are TGCGCCAGCAGCAGGTGGGGCGACCGTGCAACTAATGAAAAACTGTTTTTT. The variable domain in full, with the rest retrieved from reference TRBV5-1 and TRBJ1-4, is KAGVTQTPRYLIKTRGQQVTLSCSPISGHRSVSWYQQTPGQGLQFLFEYFSETQRNKGNFPGRFSGRQFSNSRSEMNVSTLELGDSALYLCASSRWGDRATNEKLFFGSGTQLSVL.

This clonotype was found many times. The V and J genes are TRBV2 and TRBJ2-4; 8 nucleotides agree with TRBD2. V gave up 11 bases and J gave up 5 bases; unmatched junction bases: 14. The CDR3 loop spans 15 amino acids. The V gene's germline CDR1 is SNHLY and CDR2 FYNNEI. The CDR3 sequence is CADALEAGAQNIQYF. DNA for the CDR3: TGTGCCGACGCCCTGGAAGCGGGAGCTCAAAACATTCAGTACTTC.

The chain uses TRBV4-2 and TRBJ2-7, with 14 bases lining up with TRBD2. Germline V gives CDR1 LGHNA, CDR2 YNFKEQ. With 5 bases clipped from V and 4 bases from J, the junction kept 7 bases outside the gene matches. This CDR3 region has 16 residues. This chain's CDR3 is CASSIEGTSGSYEQYF. The CDR3 nucleotides read TGTGCCAGCAGCATAGAGGGGACTAGCGGGAGTTACGAGCAGTACTTC.

This clonotype was counted once. V gene TRBV29-1 combines with J gene TRBJ2-7; D might be TRBD1 (6 bases). The CDR3 spans 13 residues. Trimming took off 4 bases at V and 4 bases at J, with 14 bases between the two ends. Germline CDR1 SQVTM, CDR2 ANQGSEA. The CDR3 here is CSVVAGATYEQYF. In DNA, the CDR3 is TGCAGCGTTGTCGCAGGGGCGACGTACGAGCAGTACTTC.

The V call is TRBV7-9, the J call TRBJ1-1; D gene uncertain. Germline lookup yields CDR1 SEHNR and CDR2 FQNEAQ (reference sequence). V was clipped by 2 bases and J by 1 base, with 8 bases between them. This CDR3 has 14 residues. The CDR3 is CASSLFAENTEAFF. The CDR3 region has the DNA TGTGCCAGCAGCTTATTCGCTGAGAACACTGAAGCTTTCTTT.

This clonotype came up many times. V and J are TRBV20-1 and TRBJ1-5; tentative D call: TRBD1 (5 bases). Germline V gives CDR1 DFQATT, CDR2 SNEGSKA (reference sequence). This CDR3 spans 15 amino acids. Trimming removed 0 bases from V and 7 bases from J, with 16 bases in between. CDR3 amino acids: CSARDATGVSQPQHF. The CDR3 DNA reads as TGCAGTGCTAGAGATGCCACGGGGGTCAGCCAGCCCCAGCATTTT.

The chain uses TRBV6-5 and TRBJ2-2; TRBD2 aligns across 7 bases. With 2 bases clipped from V and 6 bases from J, the junction kept 15 bases outside the gene matches. The CDR3 runs to 18 residues. From germline, CDR1 is MNHEY and CDR2 SVGAGI. CDR3 protein: CASSYHRGRAVSAGELFF. CDR3 nucleotide sequence: TGTGCCAGCAGTTACCACCGGGGGAGGGCCGTTTCGGCCGGGGAGCTGTTTTTT.

This clonotype has at least ten counts. V gene TRBV7-9 combines with J gene TRBJ1-1; weak D call: TRBD1 (6 bases). This CDR3 has 14 amino acids. Trimming took off 5 bases at V and 3 bases at J, with 13 bases between the two ends. Germline-derived CDR1 and CDR2 are SEHNR and FQNEAQ (reference sequence). The CDR3 DNA sequence: TGTGCCAGCAGCCAGGGGCAGCGGGACACTGAAGCTTTCTTT. It yields the protein CASSQGQRDTEAFF. The complete variable domain, with remaining parts taken from reference TRBV7-9 and TRBJ1-1, reads DTGVSQNPRHKITKRGQNVTFRCDPISEHNRLYWYRQTLGQGPEFLTYFQNEAQLEKSRLLSDRFSAERPKGSFSTLEIQRTEQGDSAMYLCASSQGQRDTEAFFGQGTRLTVV.

This clonotype was recorded at least ten times. The J gene is TRBJ1-4, the V gene TRBV20-1; 7 bases are a match to TRBD1. The CDR3 sequence is 17 residues long. V was clipped by 0 bases and J by 5 bases; unmatched bases: 12. Germline values: CDR1 DFQATT, CDR2 SNEGSKA (reference sequence). The CDR3 DNA sequence: TGCAGTGCTAGAGATGGGACAGCCTGGGGAATAAATGAAAAACTGTTTTTT. Protein sequence: CSARDGTAWGINEKLFF.

This clonotype occurred a few times. The chain uses TRBV10-3 and TRBJ1-6; 8 bases fit TRBD1. CDR1 and CDR2 (germline): ENHRY, SYGVKD. The length of the CDR3 is 15 residues. Trimming took 0 bases from V and 7 from J; bases not matched to a gene: 2. The CDR3 is CAISESRTGNSPLHF. The CDR3 DNA is TGTGCCATCAGTGAGTCCAGGACAGGGAATTCACCCCTCCACTTT.

This clonotype came up many times. The V and J genes are TRBV11-3 and TRBJ2-2, with D uncertain. The CDR3 length is 14 residues. V lost 3 bases to trimming and J lost 4 bases, with 9 bases between them. Germline lookup yields CDR1 SGHNT and CDR2 YENEEA. The DNA of the CDR3 is TGTGCCAGCAGCTTCAAGGGTGGCACCGGGGAGCTGTTTTTT. It translates to CASSFKGGTGELFF.

This clonotype turned up a few times. V gene TRBV10-3 combines with J gene TRBJ2-2; D is unclear. From germline, CDR1 is ENHRY and CDR2 SYGVKD. The CDR3 runs 15 residues. With 2 bases removed from V and 3 bases from J, the gap between germline ends came to 10 bases. The CDR3 DNA reads TGTGCCATCAGTGAGACTGGCGTGCACACCGGGGAGCTGTTTTTT. Translated: CAISETGVHTGELFF.

The chain carries TRBV30 and TRBJ1-5, with D possibly matching TRBD1 (6 bases). V lost 3 bases, J lost 7 bases, and 13 bases lay in between. The CDR3 runs to 13 residues. The germline CDR1 and CDR2 sequences are GTSNPN and SVGIG (reference sequence). The CDR3 region is CAWSMGAQQPQHF. In DNA form, the CDR3 reads TGTGCCTGGAGCATGGGGGCACAGCAGCCCCAGCATTTT.

The genes are TRBV9 and TRBJ2-4; tentative D call: TRBD2 (6 bases). V shed 0 bases and J shed 7 bases, with 11 bases lying between them. This CDR3 comprises 14 residues. Germline-derived CDR1 and CDR2 are SGDLS and YYNGEE. The CDR3 DNA follows: TGTGCCAGCAGCGTAGGGGACGGGAGCAACATTCAGTACTTC. Amino acids: CASSVGDGSNIQYF.

In this sample, this clonotype turned up many times. The J gene is TRBJ2-7, the V gene TRBV12-3 or TRBV12-4; 11 nucleotides agree with TRBD2. The CDR3 covers 14 residues. Trimming at V came to 7 bases and at J to 11 bases, leaving 13 bases not matched to a gene. CDR3 DNA sequence: TGTGCCAGCAACCTCGGGGGACTAGCGGTAAGGAAGTACTTC. Translating it yields CASNLGGLAVRKYF.

The gene calls are TRBV19 and TRBJ2-5; TRBD1 might be the D (6 bases). There are 15 residues in the CDR3. Between the trimmed V and J ends, which lost 5 bases and 5 bases, there was a span of 18 bases. Per the germline V gene, CDR1 is LNHDA and CDR2 is SQIVND (reference sequence). The CDR3 loop reads CASSPVFRGRETQYF. Here the CDR3 DNA reads TGTGCCAGTAGTCCCGTATTCAGGGGCCGGGAGACCCAGTACTTC.

This clonotype was found many times. This chain uses TRBV30 with TRBJ2-7, with TRBD1 matching 8 bases. J gave up 5 bases and V 0 bases, and 6 bases lay outside the gene matches. Germline-derived CDR1 and CDR2 are GTSNPN and SVGIG (reference sequence). This CDR3 has 14 residues. This CDR3 is CAWSVGAGGDEQYF. CDR3 nucleotide sequence: TGTGCCTGGAGTGTCGGGGCAGGGGGCGACGAGCAGTACTTC.